The 28 T cell receptor beta chains below were found in one sample sequenced in a study of post-analysis software for immune sequencing data. Libraries were made from TCR beta cDNA, and they carried unique molecular identifiers. TCRdb independently ran MiXCR on the PCR reads; one entry per CDR3 protein. The data contain under 200,000 distinct CDR3 sequences, around 34% of them singletons. The material sequenced was blood, taken after autologous hematopoietic stem cell transplantation. The origin of the receptors is a girl aged 5-17 years with multiple sclerosis.

This clonotype was observed a few times. At one end, the junction sequence differs from germline, possibly due to a read error. V and J are TRBV24-1 and TRBJ2-5; 9 bases agree with TRBD2. The CDR3 covers 18 residues. Germline V CDR1 and CDR2: KGHDR, SFDVKD. Written as DNA, the CDR3 is TGTACCACCAGTGATTTGCCAGGGCTAGCGGGGTACCAAGAGACCCAGTACTTC. It is translated as CTTSDLPGLAGYQETQYF.

This clonotype was recorded many times. The chain carries TRBV5-1 and TRBJ1-4; D not resolved. CDR3 size: 15 residues. Trimming cost V 4 bases and J 6 bases, with 16 bases left between them. Germline-derived CDR1 and CDR2 are SGHRS and YFSETQ. DNA for the CDR3: TGCGCCAGCAGCGGATCAAGGCGGAACGATGAAAAACTGTTTTTT. Its protein product is CASSGSRRNDEKLFF.

The V gene is TRBV11-2, the J gene TRBJ2-7, with D hard to call. Trimming pared 0 bases from V and 0 bases from J, leaving 12 bases between. Germline-derived CDR1 and CDR2 are SGHAT and FQNNGV. The CDR3 length is 16 residues. The CDR3 DNA follows: TGTGCCAGCAGCTTAGATCCGGATAGGCGCTCCTACGAGCAGTACTTC. It is translated as CASSLDPDRRSYEQYF.

On this clonotype itself: The junction departs from the called germline gene at one end, perhaps through a read error. This rearrangement joins TRBV7-2 to TRBJ2-7, with D possibly called TRBD1 or TRBD2 (5 bases each). Germline CDR1 SGHTA, CDR2 FQGNSA. The CDR3 has 14 amino acids. The CDR3 is CASSLWGSGYERYF. DNA of the CDR3: TGTGCCAGCAGCTTGTGGGGGAGTGGTTACGAGCGGTACTTC.

To note about this clonotype: The junction differs from germline at one of its ends, possibly a read error. This chain joins TRBV6-1 and TRBJ2-4, with TRBD1 as a possible D gene (6 bases). TRBJ2-7 explains the end of the DNA better; the J call may be wrong. Germline CDR1 MNHNS, CDR2 SASEGT. This CDR3 has 13 amino acids. The CDR3 region has the DNA TGTGCCGGCAGCCGGACAGCGCCCTACGAGCAGTACTTC. It translates to CAGSRTAPYEQYF.

This clonotype was counted only a few times. The J gene is TRBJ2-3, the V gene TRBV10-3; unclear D gene. The ends were cut back, 2 bases at V and 11 bases at J, with 17 bases in the middle. The CDR3 covers 14 residues. From germline, CDR1 is ENHRY and CDR2 SYGVKD. CDR3 protein: CAISEPPPPGMQYF. For the CDR3, the DNA is TGTGCCATCAGTGAGCCCCCCCCGCCGGGTATGCAGTATTTT.

This clonotype was observed a few times. The rearrangement uses TRBV29-1 and TRBJ1-1; TRBD1 is a possible D gene (5 bases). V lost 6 bases and J lost 2, with 13 bases in between. The CDR3 spans 13 residues. The germline gives CDR1 SQVTM, CDR2 ANQGSEA. CDR3 nucleotide sequence: TGCAGCGTCCATCAGGGAGCTAACACTGAAGCTTTCTTT. Translating gives CSVHQGANTEAFF.

The CDR3 region has the DNA TGCGCCAGCAGCTTGGCAGACAGCTCCTACGAGCAGTACTTC. Protein sequence: CASSLADSSYEQYF. The chain combines TRBV5-1 with TRBJ2-7, with D perhaps matching TRBD1 (5 bases). This CDR3 comprises 14 residues. Germline V gene data show CDR1 as SGHRS and CDR2 as YFSETQ. Trimming took off 0 bases at V and 0 bases at J, with 7 bases between the two ends.

The gene calls are TRBV4-2 and TRBJ2-1; a possible D gene is TRBD1 (5 bases). Germline CDR1 is LGHNA and CDR2 is YNFKEQ. V was pared by 0 bases and J by 3 bases, with 15 bases between. CDR3 size: 17 residues. Written as DNA, the CDR3 is TGTGCCAGCAGCCAAGATTCAGGGCTAGGGGTCTACAATGAGCAGTTCTTC. Translated, it gives CASSQDSGLGVYNEQFF.

This clonotype was observed a handful of times. The chain carries TRBV6-5 and TRBJ1-4; D unclear. With 4 bases removed from V and 0 bases from J, the gap between germline ends came to 9 bases. The CDR3 contains 15 residues. CDR1 and CDR2 from the germline V gene are MNHEY and SVGAGI. The CDR3 reads CASSSYITTNEKLFF. In DNA, the CDR3 is TGTGCCAGCAGTTCCTACATTACAACTAATGAAAAACTGTTTTTT.

The sample holds one count of this clonotype. This rearrangement joins TRBV20-1 to TRBJ2-6; TRBD2 aligns across 7 bases. The CDR3 has 14 residues. The germline gives CDR1 DFQATT, CDR2 SNEGSKA (reference sequence). The junction had 0 bases not matched to a gene; V was cut back by 0 bases and J by 4 bases. The CDR3 DNA follows: TGCAGTGCTAGAGAAGCGGGGGGGGCCAACGTCCTGACTTTC. This sequence encodes CSAREAGGANVLTF.

This rearrangement joins TRBV6-4 to TRBJ2-2; no clear D gene. Deletions cut 4 bases from V and 4 bases from J, with 4 bases between. Germline values: CDR1 MRHNA, CDR2 SNTAGT. The CDR3 runs to 12 residues. The CDR3 reads CASSGSTGELFF. The CDR3 region has the DNA TGTGCCAGCAGTGGTTCCACCGGGGAGCTGTTTTTT.

The rearrangement joins TRBV12-3 or TRBV12-4 to TRBJ2-1; TRBD2 agrees at 14 bases. The V gene end was trimmed by 6 bases and the J gene end by 8 bases; junction bases not matched to a gene: 6. The CDR3 is 15 amino acids. CDR3: CASSGLAGGSHEQFF. CDR3 bases: TGTGCCAGCAGCGGACTAGCGGGAGGCTCTCATGAGCAGTTCTTC.

This clonotype was counted only a few times. The chain uses TRBV5-5 and TRBJ2-1; 14 nucleotides match TRBD2. V lost 4 bases and J lost 6; bases outside the gene matches: 12. CDR1 and CDR2 (germline): SGHKS, YYEKEE (reference sequence). The length of the CDR3 is 18 residues. The CDR3 here is CASSGIGTSGSIGNEQFF. The CDR3 DNA follows: TGTGCCAGCAGCGGGATAGGGACTAGCGGGAGCATCGGCAATGAGCAGTTCTTC.

The genes are TRBV12-3 or TRBV12-4 and TRBJ2-1; 10 bases are shared with TRBD2. The CDR3 runs 17 residues. J gave up 6 bases and V 5 bases, and 13 bases lay outside the gene matches. The CDR3 sequence is CASSTELAGLLGNEQFF. The CDR3, as DNA: TGTGCCAGCAGTACGGAACTAGCGGGACTCCTGGGCAATGAGCAGTTCTTC.

This clonotype was counted a few times. The rearrangement joins TRBV12-3 or TRBV12-4 to TRBJ1-6, with D perhaps matching TRBD1 (5 bases). CDR3 length: 15 residues. Trimming removed 3 bases at V and 8 bases at J, with 14 bases between. The CDR3: CASSFSRVYYSPLHF. DNA for the CDR3: TGTGCCAGCAGTTTCTCCAGGGTCTACTATTCACCCCTCCACTTT.

The chain links TRBV6-5 to TRBJ2-5; tentatively, D is TRBD1 or TRBD2 (5 bases each). The DNA end is more similar to TRBJ2-7, so the J call may be wrong. Germline V gene lookup returns CDR1 MNHEY and CDR2 SVGAGI. The length of the CDR3 is 14 residues. The DNA of the CDR3 is TGTGCCAGCAGTTGGTCCGGGACCCCCTACGAGCAGTACTTC. Its translation: CASSWSGTPYEQYF.

The chain recombines TRBV24-1 with TRBJ2-3; 8 nucleotides align to TRBD2. CDR1 is KGHDR, CDR2 SFDVKD, per germline. There are 17 residues in the CDR3. V shed 5 bases, J shed 2 bases, and the junction held 11 bases outside the gene matches. The CDR3 DNA reads TGTGCCACCAGTGCCCCCGTAGTAGCGGGGAACACAGATACGCAGTATTTT. This encodes CATSAPVVAGNTDTQYF.

This clonotype was detected a few times. The gene calls are TRBV12-3 or TRBV12-4 and TRBJ2-5; 11 bases are a match to TRBD2. This CDR3 has 15 amino acids. The trim removed 4 bases at V and 0 bases at J, leaving 1 base unmatched. The CDR3 protein is CASSSSGRNQETQYF. The CDR3 DNA follows: TGTGCCAGCAGTTCTAGCGGGAGGAACCAAGAGACCCAGTACTTC.

This clonotype has a handful of counts. This sequence joins TRBV7-9 and TRBJ2-1; 7 nucleotides match TRBD1. This CDR3 region has 14 residues. CDR1 is SEHNR, CDR2 FQNEAQ, per germline (reference sequence). J was trimmed by 9 bases and V by 1 base; bases with no gene match: 6. The CDR3 reads CASSLDRGFGEQFF. The CDR3 DNA reads as TGTGCCAGCAGCTTAGACAGGGGTTTCGGTGAGCAGTTCTTC.

This chain connects TRBV6-1 to TRBJ1-5; D perhaps matches TRBD1 (6 bases). Germline V gene lookup returns CDR1 MNHNS and CDR2 SASEGT. V was trimmed by 6 bases and J by 2 bases, leaving 11 bases between them. The CDR3 length is 14 residues. CDR3 protein: CASRGRQGNQPQHF. The CDR3 region has the DNA TGTGCCAGCAGGGGCCGACAGGGCAATCAGCCCCAGCATTTT.

The chain couples TRBV5-1 to TRBJ2-7; TRBD1 matches at 12 bases. V lost 4 bases and J lost 6; bases outside the gene matches: 11. This CDR3 has 16 amino acids. CDR1 SGHRS and CDR2 YFSETQ come from the germline V gene. The CDR3 DNA is TGCGCCAGCAGCCCGTACGAAGCGGGACAGGGGGCCGAGCAGTACTTC. Protein product: CASSPYEAGQGAEQYF.

This clonotype was seen repeatedly, ten times or more. CDR3 sequence reads: CASSSGQGGPAYLRETQYF. DNA for the CDR3: TGTGCCAGCAGCAGCGGACAGGGTGGGCCAGCATACCTTCGGGAGACCCAGTACTTC. The chain combines TRBV5-5 with TRBJ2-5, with 8 bases that match TRBD1. The V gene's germline CDR1 is SGHKS and CDR2 YYEKEE (reference sequence). The V and J ends lost 4 bases and 5 bases, in that order; junction bases with no gene match: 22. The CDR3 totals 19 residues.

The chain employs TRBV7-2 and TRBJ2-7, with TRBD1 identical over 9 bases. With V trimmed by 5 bases and J by 1 base, 6 bases remained unmatched. This CDR3 comprises 15 residues. CDR1 and CDR2 from the germline V gene are SGHTA and FQGNSA. As DNA, the CDR3 is TGTGCCAGCAGCAGACAACAGGGGGCTTCCTACGAGCAGTACTTC. This gives the protein CASSRQQGASYEQYF.

This clonotype has more than one count but fewer than ten. The chain employs TRBV4-3 and TRBJ2-1, with D possibly TRBD1 on 6 matching bases. Germline V gives CDR1 LGHNA, CDR2 YSLEER. The germline V and J ends were trimmed by 2 bases and 0 bases, with 14 bases remaining between them. The CDR3 is made up of 17 amino acids. Here the CDR3 reads CASSQTAGALSYNEQFF. Here the CDR3 DNA reads TGCGCCAGCAGCCAAACCGCAGGGGCTCTCTCCTACAATGAGCAGTTCTTC.

The gene calls are TRBV12-3 or TRBV12-4 and TRBJ2-7; 7 bases line up with TRBD1. This CDR3 is built from 13 residues. The V gene end was trimmed by 7 bases and the J gene end by 2 bases; junction bases not matched to a gene: 5. CDR3 bases: TGTGCCAGCAAATGGGGACAGACCTACGAGCAGTACTTC. It codes for CASKWGQTYEQYF.

This clonotype has more than one count but fewer than ten. V gene TRBV7-9 combines with J gene TRBJ1-5, with TRBD1 as a possible D gene (5 bases). V was shortened by 1 base and J by 6 bases, with 10 bases between the two germline ends. There are 14 residues in the CDR3. The germline V gene has CDR1 SEHNR and CDR2 FQNEAQ (reference sequence). The DNA of the CDR3 is TGTGCCAGCAGCTTAGACCAGGGAGGTCAGCCCCAGCATTTT. Translating it yields CASSLDQGGQPQHF.

This clonotype was counted between two and nine times. The genes are TRBV11-2 and TRBJ2-2; 7 bases are a match to TRBD1. Unmatched junction bases numbered 15, after V lost 2 bases and J lost 3 bases. Germline CDR1 is SGHAT and CDR2 is FQNNGV. The CDR3 loop spans 19 amino acids. The CDR3 DNA reads as TGTGCCAGCAGCTTACGTCGACAGGGTTTGAGGGGGTACACCGGGGAGCTGTTTTTT. Its translation: CASSLRRQGLRGYTGELFF.